These 29 T cell receptor beta chains were all obtained from the same sample, sequenced in a study of PD-1 blockade in classical Hodgkin lymphoma. Every patient was affected by relapse after autologous stem cell transplantation, while exposure to brentuximab vedotin was not uniform. Clones were read by immunoSEQ multiplex PCR, and TCRdb kept only the in-frame ones, dropping some. The profile shows some 40,000 clones, around 80% of them singletons. The sequencing here drew on peripheral blood mononuclear cells (PBMCs), taken at baseline. The source of these receptors is a human donor with classical Hodgkin lymphoma.

The rearrangement links TRBV10-2 to TRBJ2-1; no clear D gene. V was cut by 6 bases and J by 8 bases, with 14 bases left in between. Germline lookup yields CDR1 WSHSY and CDR2 SAAADI. The CDR3 spans 13 residues. CDR3 region: CASSTWGRDEQFF. DNA for the CDR3: TGCGCCAGCAGCACTTGGGGAAGGGATGAGCAGTTCTTC.

The rearrangement links TRBV19 to TRBJ2-5; 11 bases agree with TRBD2. The V segment lost 4 bases and the J segment 2 bases; nucleotides outside the gene matches: 6. This CDR3 has 16 residues. Looked up from germline, CDR1 is LNHDA and CDR2 is SQIVND (reference sequence). CDR3 bases: TGTGCCAGTAGTAGGTCGGCTAGCGGGAGGCAAGAGACCCAGTACTTC. This sequence encodes CASSRSASGRQETQYF.

This clone was counted a single time. The rearrangement links TRBV21-1 to TRBJ2-7. TRBV21-1 is deemed a pseudogene. This CDR3 has 17 residues. The chain's CDR3 is CASSSQKRSGGGYEQYF. The CDR3, as DNA: TGTGCCAGCAGCTCACAAAAGAGATCCGGGGGCGGCTACGAGCAGTACTTC.

This rearrangement joins TRBV9 to TRBJ2-7, with a possible D match to TRBD2 (6 bases). The V end lost 6 bases, the J end lost 0 bases, and 19 bases lay between the germline ends. Germline CDR1 is SGDLS and CDR2 is YYNGEE. The CDR3 covers 16 residues. The CDR3 DNA follows: TGTGCCAGCATCGGCGGGATTAGGGACCCCTCCTACGAGCAGTACTTC. Translating gives CASIGGIRDPSYEQYF.

The table lists this clone with a count of one. The DNA of the CDR3 is TGTGCCAGCAGCGCCGGGCTCTCAAGATCGGGCGGGAGCGCGAACACCGGGGAGCTGTTTTTT. Amino acids: CASSAGLSRSGGSANTGELFF. The J gene is TRBJ2-2, the V gene TRBV12-1; the table's D call of TRBD2 was not tested on the DNA. TRBV12-1 is tagged as a pseudogene. The CDR3 runs 21 residues.

The chain uses TRBV7-2 and TRBJ2-1, with D possibly matching TRBD2 (6 bases). Trimming shortened V by 5 bases and J by 3 bases, and 17 bases separated the two germline ends. The CDR3 runs to 16 residues. CDR1 SGHTA and CDR2 FQGNSA come from the germline V gene. CDR3 amino acids: CASSLIRLVVYNEQFF. In DNA form, the CDR3 reads TGTGCCAGCAGCCTTATACGACTAGTAGTCTACAATGAGCAGTTCTTC. Drawing the rest from reference TRBV7-2 and TRBJ2-1, the complete variable domain is GAGVSQSPSNKVTEKGKDVELRCDPISGHTALYWYRQSLGQGLEFLIYFQGNSAPDKSGLPSDRFSAERTGGSVSTLTIQRTQQEDSAVYLCASSLIRLVVYNEQFFGPGTRLTVL.

This clone was seen more than once but under ten times. V usage is TRBV11-3 and J usage is TRBJ2-7; 7 nucleotides match TRBD1. Losses at the gene ends were 5 bases for V and 5 bases for J; bases not matched to a gene: 6. Germline-derived CDR1 and CDR2 are SGHNT and YENEEA. The CDR3 sequence is 13 residues long. The CDR3: CASSTDRVDEQYF. For the CDR3, the DNA is TGTGCCAGCAGCACTGACAGGGTCGACGAGCAGTACTTC.

The V call is TRBV18, the J call TRBJ2-1; 9 nucleotides align to TRBD1. The CDR3 loop spans 16 amino acids. CDR1 and CDR2 (germline): KGHSH, LQKENI. Unmatched junction bases numbered 6, after V lost 0 bases and J lost 6 bases. The CDR3 coding sequence is TGTGCCAGCTCACCACCGCGACAGGGGGTAGCCAATGAGCAGTTCTTC. Translating it yields CASSPPRQGVANEQFF.

This chain uses TRBV14 with TRBJ2-7; D gene uncertain. The CDR3 is 14 amino acids. In germline, CDR1 is SGHDN, CDR2 FVKESK. The V and J ends lost 1 base and 2 bases respectively, with 9 bases between them. CDR3 in DNA: TGTGCCAGCAGCCAAGTTCTAAAACCCTACGAGCAGTACTTC. Translated: CASSQVLKPYEQYF.

The rearrangement uses TRBV11-3 and TRBJ1-1; possibly TRBD1 for D (6 bases). CDR1 is SGHNT and CDR2 is YENEEA in the germline V gene. The CDR3 runs 12 residues. Between the trimmed V and J ends, which lost 2 bases and 5 bases, there was a span of 6 bases. The CDR3 sequence: CASSLQGTEAFF. The CDR3 DNA reads as TGTGCCAGCAGCTTACAGGGGACTGAAGCTTTCTTT.

The chain has TRBV9 and TRBJ2-5, with a possible D match to TRBD1 (7 bases). Trimming shortened V by 2 bases and J by 1 base, and 24 bases separated the two germline ends. The CDR3 contains 19 residues. Germline CDR1 is SGDLS and CDR2 is YYNGEE. The CDR3 loop reads CASSVPVSGPQGGQETQYF. The CDR3 DNA reads as TGTGCCAGCAGCGTCCCTGTTAGCGGACCCCAGGGGGGCCAAGAGACCCAGTACTTC.

The chain couples TRBV7-2 to TRBJ1-5, with unresolved D. The CDR3 has 13 amino acids. Between the trimmed V and J ends, which lost 4 bases and 4 bases, there was a span of 8 bases. CDR1 and CDR2 from the germline V gene are SGHTA and FQGNSA. The CDR3 here is CASSSGPNQPQHF. The CDR3 nucleotides are TGTGCCAGCAGCTCCGGGCCAAATCAGCCCCAGCATTTT.

The chain links TRBV18 to TRBJ2-1; D is unclear. V lost 1 base and J lost 7, with 5 bases in between. CDR3 size: 12 residues. Germline V gene lookup returns CDR1 KGHSH and CDR2 LQKENI. CDR3 coding DNA: TGTGCCAGCTCACCACGTTTGAATGAGCAGTTCTTC. It is translated as CASSPRLNEQFF.

This chain uses TRBV6-6 with TRBJ1-3, with D unresolved. Germline V gene sequence: CDR1 MNHNY, CDR2 SVGAGI (reference sequence). There are 16 residues in the CDR3. Trimming took off 0 bases at V and 0 bases at J, with 9 bases between the two ends. CDR3 sequence (DNA): TGTGCCAGCAGTTACTCGAATTGGAGCTCTGGAAACACCATATATTTT. Protein product: CASSYSNWSSGNTIYF.

As for this clone: Germline and junction disagree at one end, which may indicate a read error. The chain joins TRBV2 to TRBJ2-2; D uncertain. Germline-derived CDR1 and CDR2 are SNHLY and FYNNEI. The CDR3 is 11 amino acids. As DNA, the CDR3 is TGTGTCAGCATCCGGTACGGGGAGCTGTTTTTT. Translating gives CVSIRYGELFF. The full variable domain, with the rest looked up from reference TRBV2 and TRBJ2-2, is EPEVTQTPSHQVTQMGQEVILRCVPISNHLYFYWYRQILGQKVEFLVSFYNNEISEKSEIFDDQFSVERPDGSNFTLKIRSTKLEDSAMYFCVSIRYGELFFGEGSRLTVL.

The V and J genes are TRBV11-3 and TRBJ2-6; 7 bases are shared with TRBD2. From germline, CDR1 is SGHNT and CDR2 YENEEA. The CDR3 runs 17 residues. J lost 5 bases, V lost 1 base, and 8 bases had no gene match. This CDR3 reads CASSLGGGDPRANVLTF. CDR3 DNA sequence: TGTGCCAGCAGCTTAGGGGGGGGAGACCCCCGGGCCAACGTCCTGACTTTC.

The chain has TRBV19 and TRBJ1-1; 8 bases are a match to TRBD1. The V gene end was trimmed by 7 bases and the J gene end by 11 bases; junction bases not matched to a gene: 12. This CDR3 comprises 13 residues. Germline V gene lookup returns CDR1 LNHDA and CDR2 SQIVND (reference sequence). The CDR3 sequence: CASTADRAGEAFF. The CDR3 nucleotides read TGTGCCAGTACCGCGGACAGGGCGGGGGAGGCTTTCTTT.

This clone was seen a handful of times. The V gene is TRBV10-1, the J gene TRBJ2-7; D gene unclear. There are 14 residues in the CDR3. Germline lookup yields CDR1 WNHNN and CDR2 SYGVQD (reference sequence). V was clipped by 3 bases and J by 7 bases, with 16 bases between them. The chain's CDR3 is CASSDNVAVGEQYF. CDR3 bases: TGCGCCAGCAGTGATAACGTGGCGGTAGGGGAGCAGTACTTC.

For this clone: Other DNA variants within this sample encode the same CDR3. This chain uses TRBV6-5 with TRBJ2-7; tentative D call: TRBD1 (5 bases). The V end lost 2 bases, the J end lost 2 bases, and 7 bases lay between the germline ends. The CDR3 has 13 amino acids. Per the germline V gene, CDR1 is MNHEY and CDR2 is SVGAGI. The CDR3 loop is CASSYRGPYEQYF. The DNA for the CDR3 is TGTGCCAGCAGTTACAGGGGCCCCTACGAGCAGTACTTC.

The chain couples TRBV7-9 to TRBJ1-1; D gene ambiguous. V was pared by 1 base and J by 1 base, with 4 bases between. The CDR3 covers 13 residues. CDR1 is SEHNR, CDR2 FQNEAQ, per germline (reference sequence). The CDR3 protein is CASSLVGNTEAFF. CDR3 DNA: TGTGCCAGCAGCTTAGTCGGGAACACTGAAGCTTTCTTT.

The sample holds a few counts of this clone. This rearrangement joins TRBV27 to TRBJ2-3; the D is unclear. The CDR3 length is 12 residues. Germline-derived CDR1 and CDR2 are MNHEY and SMNVEV (reference sequence). V shed 4 bases and J shed 5 bases, with 7 bases lying between them. The CDR3 loop reads CASSSLVDTQYF. The CDR3 nucleotides read TGTGCCAGCAGTTCCCTCGTAGATACGCAGTATTTT.

The chain joins TRBV7-8 to TRBJ2-3, with 13 positions matching TRBD2. The germline V gene has CDR1 SGHVS and CDR2 FQNEAQ. V lost 5 bases, J lost 3 bases, and 14 bases stayed unmatched. The CDR3 is 19 residues long. The CDR3 DNA reads TGTGCCAGCAGCCCCCGGACTAGCGGGAGCCGGGGGCCAACAGATACGCAGTATTTT. Translated, it gives CASSPRTSGSRGPTDTQYF.

V gene TRBV11-3 combines with J gene TRBJ2-1; 14 nucleotides match TRBD2. Unmatched junction bases numbered 8, after V lost 0 bases and J lost 7 bases. This CDR3 region has 18 residues. From germline, CDR1 is SGHNT and CDR2 YENEEA. The chain's CDR3 is CASSLEPTSGRDGNEQFF. The CDR3 DNA sequence: TGTGCCAGCAGCTTAGAACCGACTAGCGGGAGGGACGGAAATGAGCAGTTCTTC.

J is TRBJ1-4 and V is TRBV7-2, with 7 positions matching TRBD1. V lost 5 bases to trimming and J lost 3 bases; unmatched junction nucleotides: 6. Germline values: CDR1 SGHTA, CDR2 FQGNSA. CDR3 length: 15 amino acids. The CDR3 region has the DNA TGTGCCAGCAGCCTAGAAGGGACAGCTAATGAAAAACTGTTTTTT. Translation: CASSLEGTANEKLFF.

This clone was seen more than once but under ten times. This chain uses TRBV6-1 with TRBJ2-7, with 7 bases matching TRBD1. The CDR3 has 14 residues. The germline V gene has CDR1 MNHNS and CDR2 SASEGT. The trim removed 6 bases at V and 2 bases at J, leaving 7 bases unmatched. This CDR3 is CASSRTGVTYEQYF. DNA for the CDR3: TGTGCCAGCAGCCGGACAGGAGTAACCTACGAGCAGTACTTC.

The chain uses TRBV5-1 and TRBJ2-1; unclear D gene. This CDR3 spans 12 amino acids. V lost 4 bases, J lost 7 bases, and 9 bases lay in between. The germline gives CDR1 SGHRS, CDR2 YFSETQ. Here the CDR3 DNA reads TGCGCCAGCAGCCCCGGTCTTAATGAGCAGTTCTTC. Translation gives CASSPGLNEQFF.

This sequence joins TRBV21-1 and TRBJ2-1; the DNA was not used to check the table's D call, TRBD2. TRBV21-1 is termed a pseudogene. The CDR3 is made up of 14 amino acids. The CDR3 coding sequence is TGTGCCAGCACCAGGTCGGAGGCCCCACGTGAGCAGTTCTTC. This gives the protein CASTRSEAPREQFF.

Only a few counts were recorded for this clone. This chain links TRBV10-3 with TRBJ2-5; D unresolved. Between the trimmed V and J ends, which lost 3 bases and 5 bases, there was a span of 10 bases. Germline CDR1 ENHRY, CDR2 SYGVKD. There are 13 residues in the CDR3. This CDR3 is CAISEFVGETQYF. The CDR3 DNA is TGTGCCATCAGTGAATTTGTGGGGGAGACCCAGTACTTC.

The chain is built from TRBV6-1 and TRBJ1-2; TRBD1 agrees at 10 bases. The length of the CDR3 is 15 residues. The germline V gene encodes CDR1 MNHNS and CDR2 SASEGT. V was clipped by 2 bases and J by 4 bases; unmatched bases: 4. The CDR3 region is CASSERGQGGYGYTF. The CDR3 DNA is TGTGCCAGCAGTGAACGCGGACAGGGGGGCTATGGCTACACCTTC.